The 8 T cell receptor beta chains reported below all come from one sample, sequenced in a study of blood T cell repertoires in COVID-19 (dated by TCRdb to about 2020). Library preparation employed the immunoSEQ multiplex PCR assay. TCRdb holds this immuneACCESS table with in-frame rearrangements only. Some clones are missing; in checked studies, unresolved V genes explain under half, and the rest has no known cause. Recorded for this sample are 200,000 or so clones; 84% of them occurred a single time. The top ten hold roughly a tenth of the sample. Sequenced: peripheral blood. The receptors were sampled from a woman of 80 years or more with COVID-19, enrolled during active disease.

V and J are TRBV6-5 and TRBJ2-7; D possibly corresponds to TRBD1 (6 bases). The CDR3 covers 15 residues. CDR1 and CDR2 from the germline V gene are MNHEY and SVGAGI. V lost 2 bases, J lost 2 bases, and 13 bases lay in between. CDR3 amino acids: CASSYARGQAYEQYF. CDR3 in DNA: TGTGCCAGCAGTTACGCCAGGGGCCAAGCCTACGAGCAGTACTTC.

This chain joins TRBV3-1 (or the pseudogene TRBV3-2) and TRBJ2-5; 10 bases line up with TRBD1. This CDR3 has 16 amino acids. Germline V gives CDR1 LGHDT, CDR2 YNNKEL (reference sequence). V gave up 0 bases and J gave up 4 bases; unmatched junction bases: 5. CDR3 sequence reads: CASSQERTGGGETQYF. CDR3 nucleotide sequence: TGTGCCAGCAGCCAAGAGAGGACAGGGGGGGGAGAGACCCAGTACTTC.

The chain links TRBV7-3 to TRBJ1-1; 9 bases are shared with TRBD1. Germline V gene data show CDR1 as SGHTA and CDR2 as FQGTGA. The V and J ends lost 4 bases and 5 bases, in that order; junction bases with no gene match: 8. The CDR3 has 15 amino acids. As DNA, the CDR3 is TGTGCCAGCAGCTCCGAACAGGGGGCAGGTACTGAAGCTTTCTTT. It yields the protein CASSSEQGAGTEAFF.

This clone was picked up one time. V usage is TRBV27 and J usage is TRBJ1-2; 9 bases match TRBD1. CDR1 MNHEY and CDR2 SMNVEV come from the germline V gene (reference sequence). The CDR3 totals 14 residues. Unmatched junction bases numbered 9, after V lost 5 bases and J lost 8 bases. Written as DNA, the CDR3 is TGTGCCAGCAGTCCGGGACAGGGAGGCTTCGGCTACACCTTC. Translated: CASSPGQGGFGYTF.

This clone was seen a single time. This rearrangement joins TRBV5-6 to TRBJ1-2; 7 nucleotides line up with TRBD1. The CDR3 is 14 residues long. Germline CDR1 and CDR2: SGHDT and YYEEEE. V gave up 3 bases and J gave up 7 bases; unmatched junction bases: 9. CDR3 amino acids: CASSSPAGGLGYTF. The CDR3 DNA is TGTGCCAGCAGCTCCCCGGCAGGGGGTCTTGGCTACACCTTC.

This sequence joins TRBV6-5 and TRBJ1-4; tentatively, D is TRBD1 (6 bases). The germline V gene has CDR1 MNHEY and CDR2 SVGAGI. Trimming took off 5 bases at V and 6 bases at J, with 10 bases between the two ends. CDR3 length equals 13 residues. Written as DNA, the CDR3 is TGTGCCAGCAGTAGGACAGTCGATGAAAAACTGTTTTTT. Protein product: CASSRTVDEKLFF.

This clone came up once. J is TRBJ2-3 and V is TRBV7-2, with TRBD1 matching over 9 bases. The CDR3 has 13 residues. Trimming took 5 bases from V and 5 from J; bases not matched to a gene: 2. The germline CDR1 and CDR2 sequences are SGHTA and FQGNSA. CDR3 in DNA: TGTGCCAGCAGCCAGACAGGGGGAGATACGCAGTATTTT. Translated, it gives CASSQTGGDTQYF.

This clone is a singleton in its sample. The rearrangement links TRBV19 to TRBJ1-4; D is undetermined. The CDR3 sequence is 13 residues long. Germline V gene data show CDR1 as LNHDA and CDR2 as SQIVND (reference sequence). Trimming took off 6 bases at V and 8 bases at J, with 13 bases between the two ends. The CDR3 loop is CASSLPGSEKLFF. The CDR3 DNA reads as TGTGCCAGTAGCCTCCCAGGAAGCGAAAAACTGTTTTTT. The full variable domain, with the rest looked up from reference TRBV19 and TRBJ1-4, is DGGITQSPKYLFRKEGQNVTLSCEQNLNHDAMYWYRQDPGQGLRLIYYSQIVNDFQKGDIAEGYSVSREKKESFPLTVTSAQKNPTAFYLCASSLPGSEKLFFGSGTQLSVL.